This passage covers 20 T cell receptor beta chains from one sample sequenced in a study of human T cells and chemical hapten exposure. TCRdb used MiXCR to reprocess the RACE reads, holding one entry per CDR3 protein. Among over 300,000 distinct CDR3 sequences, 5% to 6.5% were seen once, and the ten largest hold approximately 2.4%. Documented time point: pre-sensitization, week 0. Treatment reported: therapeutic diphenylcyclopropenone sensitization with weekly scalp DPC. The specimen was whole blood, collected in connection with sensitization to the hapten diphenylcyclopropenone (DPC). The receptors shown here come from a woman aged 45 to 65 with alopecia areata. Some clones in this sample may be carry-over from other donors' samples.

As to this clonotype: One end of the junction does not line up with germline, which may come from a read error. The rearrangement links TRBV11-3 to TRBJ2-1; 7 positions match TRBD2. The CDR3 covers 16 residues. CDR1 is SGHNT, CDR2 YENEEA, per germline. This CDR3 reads CASSLVPAGPGNEQCF. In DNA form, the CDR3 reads TGTGCCAGCAGCTTAGTTCCAGCGGGACCAGGGAATGAGCAGTGCTTC.

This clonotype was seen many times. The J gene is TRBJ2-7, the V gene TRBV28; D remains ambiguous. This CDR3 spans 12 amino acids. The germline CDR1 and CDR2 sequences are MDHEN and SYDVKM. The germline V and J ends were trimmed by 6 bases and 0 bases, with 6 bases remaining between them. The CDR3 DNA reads TGTGCCAGCAGGACATTCTCCTACGAGCAGTACTTC. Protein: CASRTFSYEQYF.

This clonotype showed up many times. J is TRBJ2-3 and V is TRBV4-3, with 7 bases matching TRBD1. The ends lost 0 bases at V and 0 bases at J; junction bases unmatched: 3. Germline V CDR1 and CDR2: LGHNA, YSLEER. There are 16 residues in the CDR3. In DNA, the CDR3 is TGCGCCAGCAGCCAAGATGACAGGGCCAGCACAGATACGCAGTATTTT. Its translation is CASSQDDRASTDTQYF.

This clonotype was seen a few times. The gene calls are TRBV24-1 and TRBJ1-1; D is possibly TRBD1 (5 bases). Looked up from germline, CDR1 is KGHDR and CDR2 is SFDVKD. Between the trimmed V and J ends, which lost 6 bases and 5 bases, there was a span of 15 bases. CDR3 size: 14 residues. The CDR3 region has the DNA TGTGCCACCAGTTCGAGCAGGGTCAGGACTGAAGCTTTCTTT. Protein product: CATSSSRVRTEAFF.

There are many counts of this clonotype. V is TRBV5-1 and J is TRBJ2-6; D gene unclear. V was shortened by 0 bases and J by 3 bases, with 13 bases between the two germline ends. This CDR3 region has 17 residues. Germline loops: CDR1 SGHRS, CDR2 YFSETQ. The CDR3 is CASSLGSSQGGANVLTF. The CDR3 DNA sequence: TGCGCCAGCAGCTTGGGCTCATCTCAAGGTGGGGCCAACGTCCTGACTTTC.

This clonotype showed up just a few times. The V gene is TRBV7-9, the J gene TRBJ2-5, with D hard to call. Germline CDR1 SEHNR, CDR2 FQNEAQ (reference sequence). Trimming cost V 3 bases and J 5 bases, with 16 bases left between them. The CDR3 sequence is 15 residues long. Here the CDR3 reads CASSFPDSRRETQYF. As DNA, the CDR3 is TGTGCCAGCAGCTTTCCAGACTCGAGACGCGAGACCCAGTACTTC.

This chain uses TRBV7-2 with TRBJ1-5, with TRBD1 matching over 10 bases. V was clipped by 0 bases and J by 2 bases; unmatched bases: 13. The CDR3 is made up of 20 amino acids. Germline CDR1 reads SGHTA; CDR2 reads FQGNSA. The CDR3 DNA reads TGTGCCAGCAGCTTAGCGGGGAGGGGACAGGGGATCTTTGGCAATCAGCCCCAGCATTTT. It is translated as CASSLAGRGQGIFGNQPQHF. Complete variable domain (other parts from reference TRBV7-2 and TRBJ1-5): GAGVSQSPSNKVTEKGKDVELRCDPISGHTALYWYRQSLGQGLEFLIYFQGNSAPDKSGLPSDRFSAERTGGSVSTLTIQRTQQEDSAVYLCASSLAGRGQGIFGNQPQHFGDGTRLSIL.

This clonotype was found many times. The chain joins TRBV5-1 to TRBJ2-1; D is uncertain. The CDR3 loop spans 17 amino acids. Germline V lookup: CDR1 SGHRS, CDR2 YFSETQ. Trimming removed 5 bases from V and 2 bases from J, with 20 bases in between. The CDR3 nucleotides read TGCGCCAGCAGGAGTACGCCCTTCGAAGGGACCTACAATGAGCAGTTCTTC. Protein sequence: CASRSTPFEGTYNEQFF. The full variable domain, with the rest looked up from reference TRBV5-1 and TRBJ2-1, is KAGVTQTPRYLIKTRGQQVTLSCSPISGHRSVSWYQQTPGQGLQFLFEYFSETQRNKGNFPGRFSGRQFSNSRSEMNVSTLELGDSALYLCASRSTPFEGTYNEQFFGPGTRLTVL.

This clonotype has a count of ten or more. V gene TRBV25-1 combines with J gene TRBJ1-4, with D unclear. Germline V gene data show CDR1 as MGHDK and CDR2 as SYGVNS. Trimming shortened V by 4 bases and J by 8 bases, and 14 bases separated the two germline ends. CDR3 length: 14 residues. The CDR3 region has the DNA TGTGCCAGCAGTGTACCCGGGAGAGGAGAAAAACTGTTTTTT. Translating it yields CASSVPGRGEKLFF.

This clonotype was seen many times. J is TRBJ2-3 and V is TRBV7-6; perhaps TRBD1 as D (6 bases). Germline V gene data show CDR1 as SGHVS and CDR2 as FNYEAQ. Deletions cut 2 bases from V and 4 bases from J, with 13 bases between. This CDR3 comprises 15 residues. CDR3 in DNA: TGTGCCAGCAGCTTAAATCTAGCAGGGGCAGATACGCAGTATTTT. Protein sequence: CASSLNLAGADTQYF.

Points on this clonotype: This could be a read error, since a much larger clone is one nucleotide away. The CDR3 coding sequence is TGTGCCAGCAGCCAAGGAGCTGGGACCTTCTATGGCTACACCTTC. It translates to CASSQGAGTFYGYTF. V and J are TRBV3-1 and TRBJ1-2, with D possibly matching TRBD1 (5 bases). Germline CDR1 reads LGHDT; CDR2 reads YNNKEL (reference sequence). Trimming pared 1 base from V and 4 bases from J, leaving 13 bases between. This CDR3 is 15 amino acids long.

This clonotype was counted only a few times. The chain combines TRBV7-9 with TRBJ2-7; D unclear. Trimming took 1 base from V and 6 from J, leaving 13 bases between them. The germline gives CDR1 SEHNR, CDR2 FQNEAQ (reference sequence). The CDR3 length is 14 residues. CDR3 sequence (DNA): TGTGCCAGCAGCTTAGTAGGCCCACCGGGCGAGCAGTACTTC. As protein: CASSLVGPPGEQYF.

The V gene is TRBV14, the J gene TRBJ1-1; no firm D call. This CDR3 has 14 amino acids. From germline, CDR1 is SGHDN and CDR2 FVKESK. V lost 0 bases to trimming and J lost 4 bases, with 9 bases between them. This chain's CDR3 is CASSQDPGPTEAFF. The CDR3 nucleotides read TGTGCCAGCAGCCAAGATCCCGGGCCCACTGAAGCTTTCTTT.

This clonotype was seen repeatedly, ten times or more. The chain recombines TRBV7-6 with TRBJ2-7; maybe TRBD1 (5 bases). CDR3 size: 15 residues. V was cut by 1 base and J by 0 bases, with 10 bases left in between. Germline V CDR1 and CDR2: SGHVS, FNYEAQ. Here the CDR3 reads CASSLEMTDSYEQYF. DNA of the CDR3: TGTGCCAGCAGCTTAGAAATGACAGACTCCTACGAGCAGTACTTC.

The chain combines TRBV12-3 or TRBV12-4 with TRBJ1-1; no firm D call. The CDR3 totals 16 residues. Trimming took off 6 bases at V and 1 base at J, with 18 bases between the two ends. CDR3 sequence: CASRPTDWTANTEAFF. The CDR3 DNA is TGTGCCAGCAGACCCACTGACTGGACGGCGAACACTGAAGCTTTCTTT.

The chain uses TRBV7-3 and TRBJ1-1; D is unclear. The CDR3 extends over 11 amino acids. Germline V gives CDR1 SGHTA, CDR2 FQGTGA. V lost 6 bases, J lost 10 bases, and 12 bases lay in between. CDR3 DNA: TGTGCCAGCAGTCCTCTGGGGAGAGCTTTCTTT. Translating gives CASSPLGRAFF. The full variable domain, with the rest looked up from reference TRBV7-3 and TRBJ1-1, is GAGVSQTPSNKVTEKGKYVELRCDPISGHTALYWYRQSLGQGPEFLIYFQGTGAADDSGLPNDRFFAVRPEGSVSTLKIQRTERGDSAVYLCASSPLGRAFFGQGTRLTVV.

The CDR3 sequence is CASSFVAVHSGANVLTF. CDR3 coding DNA: TGTGCCAGCAGTTTTGTCGCGGTACACTCTGGGGCCAACGTCCTGACTTTC. The rearrangement uses TRBV12-3 or TRBV12-4 and TRBJ2-6; D not certain. V lost 3 bases and J 0 bases, leaving 12 bases between the germline ends. This CDR3 has 17 amino acids.

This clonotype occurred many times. The CDR3 protein is CASSLWLEGASESNEQFF. CDR3 nucleotide sequence: TGCGCCAGCAGCCTTTGGCTCGAAGGGGCCAGTGAGAGTAATGAGCAGTTCTTC. This chain links TRBV4-3 with TRBJ2-1; TRBD1 is a possible D gene (5 bases). The V end lost 4 bases, the J end lost 7 bases, and 26 bases lay between the germline ends. Germline values: CDR1 LGHNA, CDR2 YSLEER. The CDR3 is made up of 18 amino acids.

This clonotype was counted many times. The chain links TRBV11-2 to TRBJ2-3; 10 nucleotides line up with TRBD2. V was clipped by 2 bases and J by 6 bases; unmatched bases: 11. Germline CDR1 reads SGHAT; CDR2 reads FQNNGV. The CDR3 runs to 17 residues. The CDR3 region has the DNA TGTGCCAGCAGCTTAAGGATTCTAGCGGGAGCGGTTGATACGCAGTATTTT. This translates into CASSLRILAGAVDTQYF.

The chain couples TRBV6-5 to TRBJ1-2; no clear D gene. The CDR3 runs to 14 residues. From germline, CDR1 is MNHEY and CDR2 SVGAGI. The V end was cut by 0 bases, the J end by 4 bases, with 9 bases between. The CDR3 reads CASSYSRQAYGYTF. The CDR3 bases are TGTGCCAGCAGTTACTCGAGGCAGGCCTATGGCTACACCTTC.